A selection of T cell receptor beta chains follows, all from one sample in a study of CD8+ T cells in alopecia areata. The method was immunoSEQ multiplex PCR; TCRdb's version includes in-frame clones alone and lacks a portion of them. The sample contains hundreds of thousands of clones, approximately 60% of which appear only once. Sample: CD4+ T cells sorted from blood, taken around week 53, from a patient treated with tofacitinib. These receptors were obtained from a human donor with alopecia areata. Both conserved end residues are part of each CDR3. D genes are given only for firm matches. Size is stated for part of the rows, as once, few or many counts, or as a class when the clone is expanded.

CASSVAEGPGQDTQYF,TGTGCCAGCAGCGTAGCAGAGGGTCCGGGCCAAGATACGCAGTATTTT,16,NA,TRBV9,TRBJ2-3,NA
CASSPGTLYNEQFF,TGTGCCAGCAGCCCTGGGACTCTGTACAATGAGCAGTTCTTC,14,NA,TRBV7-2,TRBJ2-1,few
CSVGDQETQYF,TGCAGCGTTGGGGATCAAGAGACCCAGTACTTC,11,NA,TRBV29-1,TRBJ2-5,few
CASSPTIQETQYF,TGCGCCAGCAGTCCGACAATACAAGAGACCCAGTACTTC,13,NA,TRBV10-2,TRBJ2-5,NA
CSASNDGYTF,TGCAGTGCTAGTAATGATGGCTACACCTTC,10,NA,TRBV20-1,TRBJ1-2,NA
CASSLGDVQPQHF,TGTGCCAGCAGCTTAGGGGATGTACAGCCCCAGCATTTT,13,NA,TRBV7-2,TRBJ1-5,NA
CASSTGGTNQPQHF,TGTGCCAGCTCAACGGGAGGTACCAATCAGCCCCAGCATTTT,14,NA,TRBV18,TRBJ1-5,once
CASSDQGGETQYF,TGTGCCAGTAGCGATCAGGGGGGTGAGACCCAGTACTTC,13,NA,TRBV19,TRBJ2-5,NA
CASSLQGNLEQYF,TGCGCCAGCAGCCTCCAGGGGAACCTCGAGCAGTACTTC,13,NA,TRBV5-1,TRBJ2-7,NA
CATSRGSSGGYNEQFF,TGTGCCACCAGCAGGGGTTCTAGCGGGGGTTACAATGAGCAGTTCTTC,16,TRBD2,TRBV15,TRBJ2-1,NA
CASSVVTGGNEQFF,TGTGCCAGCAGCGTAGTAACAGGGGGCAATGAGCAGTTCTTC,14,TRBD1,TRBV9,TRBJ2-1,NA
CAWSMGTVDEKLFF,TGTGCCTGGAGTATGGGGACGGTAGATGAAAAACTGTTTTTT,14,NA,TRBV30,TRBJ1-4,NA
CASSNTYSNQPQHF,TGTGCCAGCAGTAACACCTATAGCAATCAGCCCCAGCATTTT,14,NA,TRBV27,TRBJ1-5,NA
CASSGQRDQPQHF,TGTGCCAGCAGCGGGCAGCGGGATCAGCCCCAGCATTTT,13,NA,TRBV7-2,TRBJ1-5,NA
CASSQEGSGGAYNEQFF,TGCGCCAGCAGCCAAGAAGGAAGCGGGGGAGCCTACAATGAGCAGTTCTTC,17,TRBD2,TRBV4-1,TRBJ2-1,NA
CSASGQNTQYF,TGCAGTGCTAGCGGGCAGAATACGCAGTATTTT,11,NA,TRBV20-1,TRBJ2-3,NA
CSAGQGADYNEQFF,TGCAGCGCGGGACAGGGGGCCGATTACAATGAGCAGTTCTTC,14,TRBD1,TRBV29-1,TRBJ2-1,NA